This TCR beta chain was identified during a study of blood T cell dynamics during melanoma immunotherapy. Study at large: Metastatic melanoma patients received first-line pembrolizumab or nivolumab plus ipilimumab.

V lost 2 bases and J lost 8, with 12 bases in between. This CDR3 is built from 13 residues. Germline loops: CDR1 MNHEY, CDR2 SMNVEV (reference sequence). Libraries were prepared by immunoSEQ multiplex PCR; TCRdb keeps only in-frame clonotypes and omits some of them. The sample has about 7,000 clones, about 86% seen once. Documented time point: pre-treatment baseline. One draw preceded checkpoint blockade; another followed its first cycle at week 3. This clonotype originated in a human donor with melanoma. The sample was blood, taken from a patient treated with checkpoint blockade. The chain is built from TRBV27 and TRBJ1-2; D is perhaps TRBD1 (5 bases). CDR3 amino acids: CASSLGGAAGYTF. DNA of the CDR3: TGTGCCAGCAGTTTAGGAGGGGCCGCGGGCTACACCTTC.